This T cell receptor (beta chain) was profiled in a study of CD8 T cells in ankylosing spondylitis. Study conclusions and caveats: Roughly eight highly homologous variants made up a TCR beta motif, and this motif appeared characteristic of ankylosing spondylitis blood. Prior literature has documented some motif variants in synovial fluid and blood from reactive arthritis. In peripheral blood, disease-linked CD8+ clones occurred at relatively low frequencies. Researchers reportedly found disease-linked clones significantly enriched in matched ankylosing spondylitis synovial fluid.

Making use of molecular barcodes, quantitative 5'-RACE generated TCR beta libraries. TCRdb itself ran the 5' RACE reads through MiXCR, one entry per CDR3 protein. The repertoire includes approximately 540,000 distinct CDR3 sequences, 12% of them detected once, and about 6.8% sits in the top ten. This clonotype showed up just a few times. What it binds is not known. This TCR was sampled from a male donor with ankylosing spondylitis. What was sequenced was blood, either unsorted or a sorted T cell fraction (not recorded which).

CDR3 coding DNA: TGCAGCAATACCGTAGCGGACAATGAGCAGTTCTTC. This encodes CSNTVADNEQFF. The chain joins TRBV29-1 to TRBJ2-1; D possibly corresponds to TRBD2 (6 bases). Germline CDR1 reads SQVTM; CDR2 reads ANQGSEA. This CDR3 has 12 residues. Trimming removed 8 bases from V and 5 bases from J, with 13 bases in between.